The table lists the clone carrying this T cell receptor beta chain with a count of one. This sample is part of a study of blood T cell repertoires in COVID-19. The CDR3 has 15 amino acids. V lost 7 bases and J lost 4; bases outside the gene matches: 12. Germline V gene lookup returns CDR1 MNHEY and CDR2 SVGAGI. Original data processing: Amplification from reference gene primers served as the basis for estimated nucleated cell counts. Assay used: immunoSEQ multiplex PCR; TCRdb lists only in-frame clones, some missing. V, J and clone size are those of that table, while D and trimming were read from the DNA. This table holds about 69,000 clones, about four fifths found once.

The chain carries TRBV6-5 and TRBJ1-2; 7 bases agree with TRBD1. The origin of this receptor is a human donor in a cohort sampled during active COVID-19. Sequences were obtained from peripheral blood. CDR3 region: CASTQVSTGTYGYTF. The CDR3 nucleotides read TGTGCCAGCACCCAAGTATCGACAGGGACCTATGGCTACACCTTC.